The rows below give T cell receptor beta chains drawn from one sample of a study of beta chain features in type 1 diabetes. The assay was immunoSEQ multiplex PCR, and TCRdb's table has in-frame clones only and misses some. The sample has about 210,000 clones, approximately 10% seen once. Sequencing was done on a sample of central memory CD4+ T cells from blood. Every receptor here comes from a young man in good health. Both conserved end residues are part of each CDR3. Each record gives: clone size, D gene, J gene, V gene, CDR3 protein, CDR3 DNA. A D gene is named only where the DNA matches it firmly. Expanded clones are given a class, and other clones once, few, many or no size at all.

size: -
D: -
J: TRBJ2-5
V: TRBV29-1
CDR3: CSVAPPSETQYF
DNA: TGCAGCGTTGCTCCCCCCTCTGAGACCCAGTACTTC

size: many
D: -
J: TRBJ2-3
V: TRBV19
CDR3: CASSSSSDTQYF
DNA: TGTGCCAGTAGTTCGTCATCAGATACGCAGTATTTT

size: few
D: -
J: TRBJ1-5
V: TRBV6-1
CDR3: CASSEALRQHF
DNA: TGTGCCAGCAGTGAAGCACTACGACAGCATTTT

size: few
D: TRBD1
J: TRBJ1-1
V: TRBV7-3
CDR3: CASSVTGEITEAFF
DNA: TGTGCCAGCAGCGTGACAGGGGAGATAACTGAAGCTTTCTTT

size: many
D: TRBD2
J: TRBJ2-1
V: TRBV7-9
CDR3: CASSSGLAGTQFF
DNA: TGTGCCAGCAGCTCGGGACTAGCGGGAACGCAGTTCTTC

size: many
D: -
J: TRBJ2-1
V: TRBV27
CDR3: CASSTWGRNEQFF
DNA: TGTGCCAGCAGTACATGGGGTAGGAATGAGCAGTTCTTC

size: -
D: TRBD2
J: TRBJ2-1
V: TRBV4-3
CDR3: CASSQVPGLAADNEQFF
DNA: TGCGCCAGCAGCCAAGTGCCGGGACTAGCGGCCGACAATGAGCAGTTCTTC

size: few
D: TRBD2
J: TRBJ2-1
V: TRBV29-1
CDR3: CSVERTSGYNEQFF
DNA: TGCAGCGTTGAAAGGACTAGCGGATACAATGAGCAGTTCTTC

size: few
D: TRBD2
J: TRBJ2-5
V: TRBV7-2
CDR3: CASRRTRQETQYF
DNA: TGTGCCAGCAGAAGGACTAGACAAGAGACCCAGTACTTC

size: many
D: TRBD1
J: TRBJ1-5
V: TRBV7-2
CDR3: CASSNYRGREPQHF
DNA: TGTGCCAGCAGCAATTACAGGGGGCGGGAGCCCCAGCATTTT

size: -
D: TRBD2
J: TRBJ2-1
V: TRBV7-2
CDR3: CASSLAGSGRHNEQFF
DNA: TGTGCCAGCAGCTTAGCGGGTAGCGGGAGGCACAATGAGCAGTTCTTC

size: few
D: -
J: TRBJ2-1
V: TRBV30
CDR3: CAWAGAGNEQFF
DNA: TGTGCCTGGGCCGGGGCCGGCAATGAGCAGTTCTTC

size: -
D: TRBD2
J: TRBJ2-1
V: TRBV29-1
CDR3: CSVGASGRAIWNEQFF
DNA: TGCAGCGTTGGGGCTAGCGGGAGGGCCATTTGGAATGAGCAGTTCTTC

size: few
D: TRBD1
J: TRBJ1-5
V: TRBV19
CDR3: CASSVSGTGGRQPQHF
DNA: TGTGCCAGTAGTGTTTCCGGGACAGGGGGCCGACAGCCCCAGCATTTT